The source of this TCR beta chain is a study of radiotherapy plus CTLA-4 blockade in lung cancer. Profiling relied on immunoSEQ multiplex PCR, and the TCRdb table lists in-frame clones only, not all of them. The profile shows 50,000 or so clones, about 88% of them singletons. Trimming took 8 bases from V and 8 from J; bases not matched to a gene: 11. This CDR3 contains 13 residues. Germline assignment: CDR1 SEHNR and CDR2 FQNEAQ (reference sequence). This clone has a handful of counts. The material sequenced was peripheral blood, taken from a patient treated with radiotherapy plus ipilimumab. The rearrangement joins TRBV7-9 to TRBJ2-7; 8 positions agree with TRBD2. The source of this sequence is a human donor with non-small cell lung cancer whose response to radiotherapy plus ipilimumab could not be evaluated. In DNA form, the CDR3 reads TGTGCCAGCTTCCTAGCGGGTAGTGTGCAGCAGTACTTC. Its translation is CASFLAGSVQQYF.